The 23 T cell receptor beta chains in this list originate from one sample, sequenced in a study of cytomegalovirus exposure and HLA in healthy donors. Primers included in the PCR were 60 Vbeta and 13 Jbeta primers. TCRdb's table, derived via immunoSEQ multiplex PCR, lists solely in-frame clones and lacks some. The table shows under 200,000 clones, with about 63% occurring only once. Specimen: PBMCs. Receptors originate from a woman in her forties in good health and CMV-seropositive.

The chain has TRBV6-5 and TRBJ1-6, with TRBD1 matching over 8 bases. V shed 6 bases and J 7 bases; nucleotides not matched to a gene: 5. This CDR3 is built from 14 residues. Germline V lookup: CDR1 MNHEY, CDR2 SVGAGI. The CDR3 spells CASSQRTGNSPLHF. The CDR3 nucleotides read TGTGCCAGCAGCCAACGGACAGGGAATTCACCCCTCCACTTT.

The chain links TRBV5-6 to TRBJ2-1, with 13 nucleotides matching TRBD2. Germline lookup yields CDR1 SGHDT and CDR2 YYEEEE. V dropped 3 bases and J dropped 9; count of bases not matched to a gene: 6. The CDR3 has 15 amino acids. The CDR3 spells CASSWPGTSGIEQFF. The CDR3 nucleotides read TGTGCCAGCAGCTGGCCGGGGACTAGCGGGATTGAGCAGTTCTTC. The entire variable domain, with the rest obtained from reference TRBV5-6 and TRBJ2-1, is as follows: DAGVTQSPTHLIKTRGQQVTLRCSPKSGHDTVSWYQQALGQGPQFIFQYYEEEERQRGNFPDRFSGHQFPNYSSELNVNALLLGDSALYLCASSWPGTSGIEQFFGPGTRLTVL.

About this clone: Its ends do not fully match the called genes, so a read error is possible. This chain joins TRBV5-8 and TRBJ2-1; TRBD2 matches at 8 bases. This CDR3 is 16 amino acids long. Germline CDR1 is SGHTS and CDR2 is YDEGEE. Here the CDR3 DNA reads TGTGCCAGCAGCTTGGTTCGAGTAGCGGGGTACAGTGAGCAGTTCTTC. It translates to CASSLVRVAGYSEQFF.

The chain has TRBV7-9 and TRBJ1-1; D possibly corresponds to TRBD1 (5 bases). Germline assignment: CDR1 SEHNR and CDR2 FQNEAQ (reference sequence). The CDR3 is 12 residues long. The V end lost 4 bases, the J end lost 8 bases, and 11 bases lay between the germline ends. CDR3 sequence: CASSSPGGEAFF. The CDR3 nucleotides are TGTGCCAGCAGCTCCCCCGGGGGAGAAGCTTTCTTT.

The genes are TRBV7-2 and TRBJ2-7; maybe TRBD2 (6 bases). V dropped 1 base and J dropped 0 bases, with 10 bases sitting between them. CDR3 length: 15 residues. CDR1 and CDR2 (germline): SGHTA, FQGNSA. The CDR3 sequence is CASSLGLANSYEQYF. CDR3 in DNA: TGTGCCAGCAGCTTAGGGCTAGCGAACTCCTACGAGCAGTACTTC.

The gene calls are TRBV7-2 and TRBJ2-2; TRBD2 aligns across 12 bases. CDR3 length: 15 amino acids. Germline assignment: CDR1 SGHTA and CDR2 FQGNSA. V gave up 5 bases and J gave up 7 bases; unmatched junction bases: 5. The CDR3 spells CASSLGLAGSGELFF. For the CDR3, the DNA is TGTGCCAGCAGCCTGGGACTAGCGGGCAGCGGGGAGCTGTTTTTT.

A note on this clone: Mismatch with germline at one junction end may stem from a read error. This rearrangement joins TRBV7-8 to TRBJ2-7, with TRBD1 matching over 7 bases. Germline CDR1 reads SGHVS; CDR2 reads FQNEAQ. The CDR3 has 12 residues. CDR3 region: CASSLAGTAEHF. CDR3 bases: TGTGCCAGCAGCTTAGCGGGGACAGCGGAGCACTTC. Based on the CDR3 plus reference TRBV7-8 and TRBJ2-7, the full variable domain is GAGVSQSPRYKVAKRGQDVALRCDPISGHVSLFWYQQALGQGPEFLTYFQNEAQLDKSGLPSDRFFAERPEGSVSTLKIQRTQQEDSAVYLCASSLAGTAEHFGPGTRLTVT.

The CDR3 region is CASTGQGPGETQYF. CDR3 sequence (DNA): TGCGCCAGCACAGGGCAGGGGCCAGGGGAGACCCAGTACTTC. This chain uses TRBV5-1 with TRBJ2-5; tentative D call: TRBD1 (6 bases). Per the germline V gene, CDR1 is SGHRS and CDR2 is YFSETQ. Trimming shortened V by 6 bases and J by 5 bases, and 17 bases separated the two germline ends. The CDR3 loop spans 14 amino acids.

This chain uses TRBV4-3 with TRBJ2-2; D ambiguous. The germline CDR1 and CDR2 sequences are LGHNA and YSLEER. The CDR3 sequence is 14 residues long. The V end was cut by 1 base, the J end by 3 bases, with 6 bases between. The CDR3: CASSQGHHTGELFF. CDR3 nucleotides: TGCGCCAGCAGCCAAGGTCATCACACCGGGGAGCTGTTTTTT.

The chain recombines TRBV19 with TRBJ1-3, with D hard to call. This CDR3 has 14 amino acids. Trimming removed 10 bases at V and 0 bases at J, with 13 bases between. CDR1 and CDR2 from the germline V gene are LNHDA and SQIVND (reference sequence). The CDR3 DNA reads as TGTGCCACCAGCGAAACTGTCTCTGGAAACACCATATATTTT. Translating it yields CATSETVSGNTIYF. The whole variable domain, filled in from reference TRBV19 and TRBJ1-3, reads DGGITQSPKYLFRKEGQNVTLSCEQNLNHDAMYWYRQDPGQGLRLIYYSQIVNDFQKGDIAEGYSVSREKKESFPLTVTSAQKNPTAFYLCATSETVSGNTIYFGEGSWLTVV.

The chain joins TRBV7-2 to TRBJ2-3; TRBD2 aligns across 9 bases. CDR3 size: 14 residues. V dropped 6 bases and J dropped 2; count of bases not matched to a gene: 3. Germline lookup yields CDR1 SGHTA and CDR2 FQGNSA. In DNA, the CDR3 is TGTGCCAGCAGGAAGCGGGAGGACACAGATACGCAGTATTTT. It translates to CASRKREDTDTQYF.

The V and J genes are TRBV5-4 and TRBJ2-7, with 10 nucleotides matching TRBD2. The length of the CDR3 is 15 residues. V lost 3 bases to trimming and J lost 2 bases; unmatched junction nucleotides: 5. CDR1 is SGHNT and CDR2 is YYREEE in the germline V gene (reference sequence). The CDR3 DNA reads TGTGCCAGCAGCTCCCTAGCGGGGGCCACCTACGAGCAGTACTTC. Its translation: CASSSLAGATYEQYF. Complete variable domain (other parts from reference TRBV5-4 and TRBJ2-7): ETGVTQSPTHLIKTRGQQVTLRCSSQSGHNTVSWYQQALGQGPQFIFQYYREEENGRGNFPPRFSGLQFPNYSSELNVNALELDDSALYLCASSSLAGATYEQYFGPGTRLTVT.

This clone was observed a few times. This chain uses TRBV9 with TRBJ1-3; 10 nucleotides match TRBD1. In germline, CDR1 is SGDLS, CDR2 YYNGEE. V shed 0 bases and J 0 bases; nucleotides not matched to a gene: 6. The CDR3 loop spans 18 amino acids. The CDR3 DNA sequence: TGTGCCAGCAGCGTAGCTCCTTGGACAGGGGGCTCTGGAAACACCATATATTTT. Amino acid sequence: CASSVAPWTGGSGNTIYF. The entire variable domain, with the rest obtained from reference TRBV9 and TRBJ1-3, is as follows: DSGVTQTPKHLITATGQRVTLRCSPRSGDLSVYWYQQSLDQGLQFLIQYYNGEERAKGNILERFSAQQFPDLHSELNLSSLELGDSALYFCASSVAPWTGGSGNTIYFGEGSWLTVV.

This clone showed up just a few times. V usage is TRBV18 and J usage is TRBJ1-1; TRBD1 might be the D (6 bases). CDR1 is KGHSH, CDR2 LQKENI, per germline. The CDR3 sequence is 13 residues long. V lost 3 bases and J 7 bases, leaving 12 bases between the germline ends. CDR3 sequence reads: CASSPRTDVEAFF. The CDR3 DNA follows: TGTGCCAGCTCACCTAGGACAGACGTTGAAGCTTTCTTT. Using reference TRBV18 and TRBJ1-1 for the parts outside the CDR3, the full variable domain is NAGVMQNPRHLVRRRGQEARLRCSPMKGHSHVYWYRQLPEEGLKFMVYLQKENIIDESGMPKERFSAEFPKEGPSILRIQQVVRGDSAAYFCASSPRTDVEAFFGQGTRLTVV.

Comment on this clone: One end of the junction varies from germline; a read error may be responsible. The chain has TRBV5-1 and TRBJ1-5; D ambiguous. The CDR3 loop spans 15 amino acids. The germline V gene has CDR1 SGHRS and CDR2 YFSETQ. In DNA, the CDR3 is TGCGCCAGCAGCCGAAGGTCCTTTAGCAATCAGCCCCAGAATTTT. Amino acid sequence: CASSRRSFSNQPQNF.

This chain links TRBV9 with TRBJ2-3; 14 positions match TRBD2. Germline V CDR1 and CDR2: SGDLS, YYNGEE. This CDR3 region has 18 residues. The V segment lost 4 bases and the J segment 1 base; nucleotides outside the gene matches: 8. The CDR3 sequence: CASSIRLAGGPGTDTQYF. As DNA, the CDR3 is TGTGCCAGCAGCATTCGACTAGCGGGAGGGCCGGGCACAGATACGCAGTATTTT. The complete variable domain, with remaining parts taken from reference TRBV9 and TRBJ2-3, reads DSGVTQTPKHLITATGQRVTLRCSPRSGDLSVYWYQQSLDQGLQFLIQYYNGEERAKGNILERFSAQQFPDLHSELNLSSLELGDSALYFCASSIRLAGGPGTDTQYFGPGTRLTVL.

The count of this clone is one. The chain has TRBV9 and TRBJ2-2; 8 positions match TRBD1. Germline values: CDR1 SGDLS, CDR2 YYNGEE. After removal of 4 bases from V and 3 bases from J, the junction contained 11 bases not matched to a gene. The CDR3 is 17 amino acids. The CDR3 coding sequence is TGTGCCAGCAGCCCCAGGAGGCAGGGGGCCGACACCGGGGAGCTGTTTTTT. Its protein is CASSPRRQGADTGELFF.

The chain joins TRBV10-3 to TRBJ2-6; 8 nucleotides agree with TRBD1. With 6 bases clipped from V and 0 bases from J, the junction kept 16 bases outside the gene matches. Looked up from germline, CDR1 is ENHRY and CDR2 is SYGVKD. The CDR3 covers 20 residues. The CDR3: CAISPRVGQGDNSGANVLTF. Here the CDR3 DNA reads TGTGCCATCAGCCCGAGGGTAGGACAGGGTGATAACTCTGGGGCCAACGTCCTGACTTTC.

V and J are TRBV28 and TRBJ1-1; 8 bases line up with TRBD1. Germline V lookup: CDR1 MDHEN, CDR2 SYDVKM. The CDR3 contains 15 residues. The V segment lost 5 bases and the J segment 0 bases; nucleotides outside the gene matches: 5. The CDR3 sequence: CASSTYRGLNTEAFF. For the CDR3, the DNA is TGTGCCAGCAGTACCTACAGGGGGTTGAACACTGAAGCTTTCTTT.

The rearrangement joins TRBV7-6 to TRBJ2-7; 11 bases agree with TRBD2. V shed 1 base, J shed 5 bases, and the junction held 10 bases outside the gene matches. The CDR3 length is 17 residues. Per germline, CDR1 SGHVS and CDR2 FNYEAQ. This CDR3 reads CASSLVLPGTSGHEQYF. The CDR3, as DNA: TGTGCCAGCAGCTTAGTGCTGCCGGGGACTAGCGGACACGAGCAGTACTTC.

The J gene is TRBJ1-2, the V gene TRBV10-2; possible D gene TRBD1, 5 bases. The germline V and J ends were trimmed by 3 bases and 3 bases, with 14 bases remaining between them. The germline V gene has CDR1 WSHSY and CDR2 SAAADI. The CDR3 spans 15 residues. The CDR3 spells CASSERRGTDYGYTF. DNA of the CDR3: TGCGCCAGCAGTGAACGAAGGGGTACGGACTATGGCTACACCTTC.

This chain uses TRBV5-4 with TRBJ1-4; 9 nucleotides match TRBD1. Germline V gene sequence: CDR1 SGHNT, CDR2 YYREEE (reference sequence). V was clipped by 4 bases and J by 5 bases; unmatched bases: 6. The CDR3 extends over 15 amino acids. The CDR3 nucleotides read TGTGCCAGCAGCCGTCAGACAGGGGGGAATGAAAAACTGTTTTTT. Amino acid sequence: CASSRQTGGNEKLFF.

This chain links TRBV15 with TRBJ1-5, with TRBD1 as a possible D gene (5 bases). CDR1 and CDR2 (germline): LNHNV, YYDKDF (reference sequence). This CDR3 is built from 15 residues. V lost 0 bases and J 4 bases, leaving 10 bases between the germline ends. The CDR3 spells CATSRDRKGNQPQHF. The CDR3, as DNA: TGTGCCACCAGCAGAGATCGGAAGGGGAATCAGCCCCAGCATTTT.